Described below is a single TCR beta chain sequence and its context. Its antigen is still unknown. Base qualities were left out, and no much larger clone turns up one base away. These data belong to a study of T cell repertoires in cytomegalovirus infection (dated by TCRdb to the late 2010s). With regard to the full study: Recently identified HLA-C-restricted CMV epitopes, whose presentation resists viral immunomodulation, were targeted by peptide stimulations together with well-studied HLA-B-restricted epitopes. Donor HLA type was relevant to the analysis, as public TCR beta signatures indicated carriage of CMV infection together with the matching HLA type. Study-wide conclusions, independent of this receptor: The ex vivo response was dominated by HLA-C-restricted CMV-specific TCR beta clonotypes, which also provided the single most frequent clonotype in two of eight donors. In both this cohort and an independent cohort of several hundred donors, the cumulative frequency of public TCR beta family members distinguished carriers of CMV infection plus the relevant HLA type.

This specimen's treatment or condition label, interpreted: in vitro stimulation with specific CMV peptide epitopes to enrich CMV-specific T cells. Instrument on record: Illumina HiSeq 1500. The public reads were reanalyzed by TCRdb: fastp trimming at Q25, MiXCR alignment, in-frame beta chains only. Entries are consolidated by CDR3 protein sequence, retaining the most common genes and DNA. Here the sample has 43,000 or so distinct CDR3 sequences; approximately 20% occur a single time. The top ten clonotypes cover roughly 50% of the sample. From the cysteine through the phenylalanine, the CDR3 covers 14 amino acids. Here the CDR3 DNA is all that survives: 42 bases in frame from base 1. Cut back by 2 bases and 1 base, the V and J ends lie 9 bases apart. CDR1 and CDR2, looked up from the germline V gene, are MDHEN and SYDVKM.

The chain links TRBV28 with TRBJ2-7, with the D gene too uncertain to name. The sequencing here drew on CD8+ T cells from cultured PBMCs, taken from culture after CMV antigen stimulation. The receptor comes from a human donor in good health (CMV status not recorded). Some clones in this sample may be carry-over from other donors' samples. The CDR3 region has the sequence CASSLNRVSYEQYF. The DNA reads as follows: TGTGCCAGCAGTTTAAATAGGGTGTCCTACGAGCAGTACTTC.